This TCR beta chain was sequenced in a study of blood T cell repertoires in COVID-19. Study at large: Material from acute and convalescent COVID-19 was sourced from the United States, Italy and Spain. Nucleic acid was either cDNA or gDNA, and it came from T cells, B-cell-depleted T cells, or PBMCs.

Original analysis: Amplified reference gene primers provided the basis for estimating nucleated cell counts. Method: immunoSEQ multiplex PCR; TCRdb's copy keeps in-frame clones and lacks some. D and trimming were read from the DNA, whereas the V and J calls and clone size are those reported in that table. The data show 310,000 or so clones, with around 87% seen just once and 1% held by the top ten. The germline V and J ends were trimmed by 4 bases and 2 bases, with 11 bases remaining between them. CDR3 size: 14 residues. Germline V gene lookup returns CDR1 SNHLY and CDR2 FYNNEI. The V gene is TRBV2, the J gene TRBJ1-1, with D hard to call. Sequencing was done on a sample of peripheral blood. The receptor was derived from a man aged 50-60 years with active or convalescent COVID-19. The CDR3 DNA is TGTGCCAGCAGTGGCGGTTGGGTCAACACTGAAGCTTTCTTT. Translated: CASSGGWVNTEAFF. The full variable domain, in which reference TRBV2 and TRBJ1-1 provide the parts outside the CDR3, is EPEVTQTPSHQVTQMGQEVILRCVPISNHLYFYWYRQILGQKVEFLVSFYNNEISEKSEIFDDQFSVERPDGSNFTLKIRSTKLEDSAMYFCASSGGWVNTEAFFGQGTRLTVV.